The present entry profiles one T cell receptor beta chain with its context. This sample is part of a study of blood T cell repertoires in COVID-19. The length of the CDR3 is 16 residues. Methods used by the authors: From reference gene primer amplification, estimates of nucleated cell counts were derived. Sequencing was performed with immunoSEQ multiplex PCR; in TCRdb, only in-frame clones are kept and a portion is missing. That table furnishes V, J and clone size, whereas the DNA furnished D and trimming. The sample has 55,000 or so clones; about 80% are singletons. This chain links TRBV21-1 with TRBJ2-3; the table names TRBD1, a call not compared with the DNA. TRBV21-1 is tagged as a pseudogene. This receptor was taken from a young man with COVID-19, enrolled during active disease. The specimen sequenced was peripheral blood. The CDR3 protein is CASSVVPTGSTDTQYF. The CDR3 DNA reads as TGTGCCAGCAGCGTCGTCCCCACAGGAAGCACAGATACGCAGTATTTT.